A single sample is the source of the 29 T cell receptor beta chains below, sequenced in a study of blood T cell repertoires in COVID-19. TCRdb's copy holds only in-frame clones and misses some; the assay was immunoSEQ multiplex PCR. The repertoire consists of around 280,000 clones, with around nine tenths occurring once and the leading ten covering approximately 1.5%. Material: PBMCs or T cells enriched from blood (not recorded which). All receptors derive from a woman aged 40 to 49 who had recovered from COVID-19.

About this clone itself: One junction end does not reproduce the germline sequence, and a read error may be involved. The CDR3 sequence: CASNLGFGWEYTDTQYF. CDR3 DNA sequence: TGCGCCAGCAACTTGGGGTTTGGCTGGGAGTACACAGATACGCAGTATTTT. The chain links TRBV5-1 to TRBJ2-3; D perhaps matches TRBD2 (5 bases). The CDR3 spans 17 residues. Germline CDR1 reads SGHRS; CDR2 reads YFSETQ.

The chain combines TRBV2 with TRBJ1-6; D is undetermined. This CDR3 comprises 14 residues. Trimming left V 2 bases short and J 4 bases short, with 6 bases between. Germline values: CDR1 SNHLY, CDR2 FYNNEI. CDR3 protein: CASSELEYNSPLHF. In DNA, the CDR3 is TGTGCCAGCAGTGAACTGGAGTATAATTCACCCCTCCACTTT.

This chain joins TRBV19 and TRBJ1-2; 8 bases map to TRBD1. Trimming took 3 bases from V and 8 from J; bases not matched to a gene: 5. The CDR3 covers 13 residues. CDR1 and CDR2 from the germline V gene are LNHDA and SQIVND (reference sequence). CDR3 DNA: TGTGCCAGTAGTATCCAGGGGGCGAACGGCTACACCTTC. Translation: CASSIQGANGYTF.

CDR3 sequence (DNA): TGTGCCAGCAGCTTAGCTAGCGGGAGTGGTACGCAGTATTTT. This sequence encodes CASSLASGSGTQYF. The V call is TRBV5-4, the J call TRBJ2-3, with TRBD2 identical over 10 bases. The CDR3 contains 14 residues. Per the germline V gene, CDR1 is SGHNT and CDR2 is YYREEE (reference sequence). After removal of 2 bases from V and 8 bases from J, the junction contained 5 bases not matched to a gene. The whole variable domain, remainder taken from reference TRBV5-4 and TRBJ2-3, is ETGVTQSPTHLIKTRGQQVTLRCSSQSGHNTVSWYQQALGQGPQFIFQYYREEENGRGNFPPRFSGLQFPNYSSELNVNALELDDSALYLCASSLASGSGTQYFGPGTRLTVL.

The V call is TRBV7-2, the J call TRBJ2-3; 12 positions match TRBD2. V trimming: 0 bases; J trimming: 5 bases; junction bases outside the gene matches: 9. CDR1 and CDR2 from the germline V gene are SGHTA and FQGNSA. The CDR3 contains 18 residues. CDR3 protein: CASSLAALLAGGGDTQYF. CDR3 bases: TGTGCCAGCAGCTTAGCAGCCCTACTAGCGGGAGGAGGAGATACGCAGTATTTT.

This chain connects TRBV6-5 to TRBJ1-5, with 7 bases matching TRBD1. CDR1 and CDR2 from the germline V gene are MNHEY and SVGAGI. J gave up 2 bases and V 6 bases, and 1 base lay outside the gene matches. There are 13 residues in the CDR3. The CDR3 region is CASRGTGNQPQHF. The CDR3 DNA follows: TGTGCCAGCAGAGGGACAGGCAATCAGCCCCAGCATTTT.

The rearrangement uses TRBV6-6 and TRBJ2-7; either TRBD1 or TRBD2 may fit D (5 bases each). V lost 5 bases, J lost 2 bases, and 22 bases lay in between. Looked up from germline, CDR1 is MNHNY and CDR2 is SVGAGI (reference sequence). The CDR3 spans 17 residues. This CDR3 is CASSRDPFGAVPYEQYF. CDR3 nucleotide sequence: TGTGCCAGCAGTCGGGACCCCTTTGGGGCCGTTCCCTACGAGCAGTACTTC.

The CDR3, as DNA: TGTGCCAGCAGCCAAGTGGGGCGTTTGGGCTACGAGCAGTACTTC. This codes for CASSQVGRLGYEQYF. V gene TRBV14 combines with J gene TRBJ2-7; tentative D call: TRBD1 (5 bases). This CDR3 has 15 residues. Germline loops: CDR1 SGHDN, CDR2 FVKESK. V dropped 1 base and J dropped 3 bases, with 13 bases sitting between them.

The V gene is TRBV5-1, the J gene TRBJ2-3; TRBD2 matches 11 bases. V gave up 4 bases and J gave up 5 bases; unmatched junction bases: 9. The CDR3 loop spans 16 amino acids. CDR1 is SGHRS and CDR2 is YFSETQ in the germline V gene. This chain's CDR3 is CASSAGSGGAVDTQYF. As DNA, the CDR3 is TGCGCCAGCAGCGCCGGTAGCGGGGGGGCCGTAGATACGCAGTATTTT.

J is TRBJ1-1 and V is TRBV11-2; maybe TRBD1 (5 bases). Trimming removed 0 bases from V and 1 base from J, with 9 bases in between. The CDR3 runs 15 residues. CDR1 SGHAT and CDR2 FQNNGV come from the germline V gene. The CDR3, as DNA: TGTGCCAGCAGCTTAGATCGGGGGGGGAACACTGAAGCTTTCTTT. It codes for CASSLDRGGNTEAFF.

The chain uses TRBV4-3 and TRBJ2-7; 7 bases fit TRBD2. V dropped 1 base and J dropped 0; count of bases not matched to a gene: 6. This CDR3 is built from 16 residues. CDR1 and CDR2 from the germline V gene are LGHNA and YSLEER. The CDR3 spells CASSQVRGSFSYEQYF. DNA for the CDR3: TGCGCCAGCAGCCAAGTCCGCGGGAGTTTCTCCTACGAGCAGTACTTC.

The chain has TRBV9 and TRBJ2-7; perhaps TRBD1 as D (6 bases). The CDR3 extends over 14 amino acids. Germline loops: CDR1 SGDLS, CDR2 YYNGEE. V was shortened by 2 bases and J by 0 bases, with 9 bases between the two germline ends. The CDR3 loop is CASSVQGSSYEQYF. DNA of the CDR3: TGTGCCAGCAGCGTGCAGGGGTCCTCCTACGAGCAGTACTTC.

For the CDR3, the DNA is TGTGCCAGCAGTGAAACAGGGGCACCCCAGCATTTT. Translating gives CASSETGAPQHF. The chain uses TRBV2 and TRBJ1-5; TRBD1 aligns across 7 bases. The CDR3 totals 12 residues. V gave up 2 bases and J gave up 10 bases; unmatched junction bases: 2. Germline V gene sequence: CDR1 SNHLY, CDR2 FYNNEI.

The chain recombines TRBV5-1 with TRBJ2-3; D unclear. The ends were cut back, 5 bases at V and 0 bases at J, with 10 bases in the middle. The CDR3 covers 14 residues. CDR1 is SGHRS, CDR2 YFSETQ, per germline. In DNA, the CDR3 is TGCGCCAGCAGGGGCAGATCTAGCACAGATACGCAGTATTTT. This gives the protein CASRGRSSTDTQYF.

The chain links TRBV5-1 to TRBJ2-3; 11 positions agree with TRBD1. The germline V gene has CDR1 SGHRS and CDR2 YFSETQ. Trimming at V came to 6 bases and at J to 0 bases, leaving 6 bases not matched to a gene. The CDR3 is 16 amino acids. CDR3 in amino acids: CASTPDRGPSTDTQYF. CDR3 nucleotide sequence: TGCGCCAGCACCCCGGACAGGGGGCCTAGCACAGATACGCAGTATTTT.

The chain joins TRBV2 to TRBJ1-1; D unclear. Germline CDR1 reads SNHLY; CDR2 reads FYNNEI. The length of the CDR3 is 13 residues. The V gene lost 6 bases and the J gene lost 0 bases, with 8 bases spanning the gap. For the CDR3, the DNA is TGTGCCAGCAGAACACAGTTGAACACTGAAGCTTTCTTT. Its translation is CASRTQLNTEAFF.

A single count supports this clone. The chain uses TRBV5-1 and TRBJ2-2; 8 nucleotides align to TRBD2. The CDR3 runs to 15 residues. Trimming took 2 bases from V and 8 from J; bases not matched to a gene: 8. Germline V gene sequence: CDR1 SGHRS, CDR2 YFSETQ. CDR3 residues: CASSFGGGLAGELFF. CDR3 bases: TGCGCCAGCAGCTTCGGCGGGGGGCTTGCTGGGGAGCTGTTTTTT.

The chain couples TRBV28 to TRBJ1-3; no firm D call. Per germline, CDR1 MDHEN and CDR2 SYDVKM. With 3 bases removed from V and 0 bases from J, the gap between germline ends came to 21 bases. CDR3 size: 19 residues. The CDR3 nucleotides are TGTGCCAGCAGTTTTATTTACACAGTTAACCATACCTCTGGAAACACCATATATTTT. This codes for CASSFIYTVNHTSGNTIYF. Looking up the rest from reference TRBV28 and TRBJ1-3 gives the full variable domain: DVKVTQSSRYLVKRTGEKVFLECVQDMDHENMFWYRQDPGLGLRLIYFSYDVKMKEKGDIPEGYSVSREKKERFSLILESASTNQTSMYLCASSFIYTVNHTSGNTIYFGEGSWLTVV.

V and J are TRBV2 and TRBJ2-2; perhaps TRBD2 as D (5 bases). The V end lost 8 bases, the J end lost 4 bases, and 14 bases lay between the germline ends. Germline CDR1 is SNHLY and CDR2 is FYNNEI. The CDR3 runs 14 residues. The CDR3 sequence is CASGIEGSTGELFF. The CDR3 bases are TGTGCCAGCGGCATAGAGGGCAGCACCGGGGAGCTGTTTTTT.

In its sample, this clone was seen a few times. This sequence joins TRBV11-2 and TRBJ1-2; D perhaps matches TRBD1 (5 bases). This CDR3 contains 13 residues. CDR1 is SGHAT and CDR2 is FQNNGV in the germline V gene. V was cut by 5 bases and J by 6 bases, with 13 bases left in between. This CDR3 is CASSLGVADGYTF. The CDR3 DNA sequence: TGTGCCAGCAGCCTAGGGGTTGCGGATGGCTACACCTTC.

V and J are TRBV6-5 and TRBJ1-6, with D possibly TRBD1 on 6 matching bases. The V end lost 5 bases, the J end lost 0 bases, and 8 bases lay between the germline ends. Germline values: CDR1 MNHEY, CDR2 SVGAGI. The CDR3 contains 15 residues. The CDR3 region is CASSQGSSYNSPLHF. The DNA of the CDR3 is TGTGCCAGCAGTCAGGGGAGCTCCTATAATTCACCCCTCCACTTT.

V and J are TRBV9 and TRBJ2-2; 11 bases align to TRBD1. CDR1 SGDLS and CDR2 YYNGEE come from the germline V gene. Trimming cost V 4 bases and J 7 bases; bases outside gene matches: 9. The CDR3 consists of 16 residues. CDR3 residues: CASSPRTGGYGGELFF. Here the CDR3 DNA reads TGTGCCAGCAGCCCCCGGACAGGGGGCTATGGCGGGGAGCTGTTTTTT.

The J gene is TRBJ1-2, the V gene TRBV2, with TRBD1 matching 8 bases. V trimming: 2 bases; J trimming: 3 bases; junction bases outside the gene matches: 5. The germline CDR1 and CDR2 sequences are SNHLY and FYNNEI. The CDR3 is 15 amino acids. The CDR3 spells CASSERGQDDYGYTF. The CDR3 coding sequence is TGTGCCAGCAGTGAACGGGGACAGGACGACTATGGCTACACCTTC.

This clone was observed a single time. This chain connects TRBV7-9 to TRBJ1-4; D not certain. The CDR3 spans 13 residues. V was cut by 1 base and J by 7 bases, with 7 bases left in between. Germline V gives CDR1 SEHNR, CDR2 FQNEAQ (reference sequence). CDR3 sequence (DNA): TGTGCCAGCAGCTTAGTCCGTAGTGAAAAACTGTTTTTT. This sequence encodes CASSLVRSEKLFF. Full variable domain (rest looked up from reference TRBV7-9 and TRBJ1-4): DTGVSQNPRHKITKRGQNVTFRCDPISEHNRLYWYRQTLGQGPEFLTYFQNEAQLEKSRLLSDRFSAERPKGSFSTLEIQRTEQGDSAMYLCASSLVRSEKLFFGSGTQLSVL.

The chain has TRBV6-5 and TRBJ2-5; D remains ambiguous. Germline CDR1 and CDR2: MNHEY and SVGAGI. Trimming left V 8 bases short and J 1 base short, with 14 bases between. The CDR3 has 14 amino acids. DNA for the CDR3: TGTGCCAGCCAGTTAACGGGTACCCAAGAGACCCAGTACTTC. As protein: CASQLTGTQETQYF.

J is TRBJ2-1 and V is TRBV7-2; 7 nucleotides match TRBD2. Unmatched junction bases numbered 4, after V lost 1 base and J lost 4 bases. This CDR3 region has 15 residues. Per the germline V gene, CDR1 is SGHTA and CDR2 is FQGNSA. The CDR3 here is CASSLGLAAYNEQFF. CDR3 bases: TGTGCCAGCAGCTTAGGCCTAGCGGCTTACAATGAGCAGTTCTTC.

CDR3 region: CASSQGGRGTEAFF. The CDR3 DNA reads as TGTGCCAGCAGCCAGGGGGGGCGGGGGACTGAAGCTTTCTTT. The chain recombines TRBV3-1 (or the pseudogene TRBV3-2) with TRBJ1-1; tentative D call: TRBD1 (6 bases). The CDR3 has 14 amino acids. Germline CDR1 is LGHDT and CDR2 is YNNKEL (reference sequence). The V gene lost 3 bases and the J gene lost 5 bases, with 13 bases spanning the gap.

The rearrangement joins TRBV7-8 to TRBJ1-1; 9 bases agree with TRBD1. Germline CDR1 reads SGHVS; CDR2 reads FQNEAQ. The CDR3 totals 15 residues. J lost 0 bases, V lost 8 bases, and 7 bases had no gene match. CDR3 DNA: TGTGCCAGCTCTAAGGACAGGGGATTGAACACTGAAGCTTTCTTT. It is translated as CASSKDRGLNTEAFF.

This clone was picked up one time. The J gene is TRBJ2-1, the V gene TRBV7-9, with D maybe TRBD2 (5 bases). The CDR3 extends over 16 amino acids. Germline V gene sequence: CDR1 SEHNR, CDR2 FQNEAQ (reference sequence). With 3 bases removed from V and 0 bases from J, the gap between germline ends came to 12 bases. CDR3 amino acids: CASSFGGGSSYNEQFF. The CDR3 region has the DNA TGTGCCAGCAGCTTTGGAGGCGGAAGCTCCTACAATGAGCAGTTCTTC.